This TCR beta chain was profiled in a study of T cells after yellow fever vaccination. V lost 4 bases and J lost 5, with 18 bases in between. Germline CDR1 SGHRS, CDR2 YFSETQ. The CDR3 has 16 residues. In TCRdb, the 5' RACE reads were re-called with MiXCR into one record per CDR3 protein. This sample has 450,000 to 550,000 distinct CDR3 sequences, with roughly 22% found just once. In its sample, this clonotype was seen many times. The chain couples TRBV5-1 to TRBJ2-2; D perhaps matches TRBD2 (7 bases). The sample consisted of PBMCs, taken 20 to 25 days after the first yellow fever vaccination. The clonotype comes from a man younger than 35 who received the YFV17D yellow fever vaccine. The CDR3 here is CASSKIIRGGTGELFF. In nucleotides, the CDR3 is TGCGCCAGCAGCAAAATCATCAGGGGAGGGACCGGGGAGCTGTTTTTT.